This TCR beta chain was documented in a study of glioma-infiltrating T cells. General study results and limits: Only very few CDR3 sequences appeared in both tissue and blood. Gliomas, especially low-grade, showed above-expected tissue-blood divergence; non-neoplastic patients showed below.

The iRepertoire nested amplicon-rescue multiplex PCR amplified TCR alpha and beta CDR3s from RNA. TCRdb reprocessed the multiplex PCR reads with MiXCR, giving one entry per CDR3 protein. The sample lists about 140,000 distinct CDR3 sequences, about 39% occurring once. Germline-derived CDR1 and CDR2 are MNHEY and SMNVEV (reference sequence). V lost 4 bases, J lost 0 bases, and 7 bases lay in between. The length of the CDR3 is 14 residues. In the case of this clonotype: Its target is not known.

The chain combines TRBV27 with TRBJ1-5, with D hard to call. The sample comprised glioma tissue, nonneoplastic brain tissue, or PBMCs (not recorded which). The origin of this receptor is a human donor with low-grade glioma or glioblastoma, undergoing nonglioma brain surgery, or in good health (not recorded which). This CDR3 reads CASSWKGSNQPQHF. The DNA of the CDR3 is TGTGCCAGCAGTTGGAAGGGTAGCAATCAGCCCCAGCATTTT.